The source of this T cell receptor (beta chain) is a study of T-cell reconstitution after alpha-beta-depleted transplantation in children. The TCRbeta library was prepared with unique molecular identifiers. TCRdb independently ran MiXCR on the PCR reads; one entry per CDR3 protein. The data show 400,000 to 500,000 distinct CDR3 sequences, roughly a tenth seen once. Germline lookup yields CDR1 DFQATT and CDR2 SNEGSKA (reference sequence). The CDR3 runs to 18 residues. V dropped 0 bases and J dropped 6; count of bases not matched to a gene: 17. The chain recombines TRBV20-1 with TRBJ2-1; 7 bases align to TRBD1. Sequenced material: PBMCs from the stem cell graft donor, taken from the stem cell graft. The TCR sequence derives from a human donor who donated a stem cell graft to a child with acute myeloid leukemia. CDR3 protein: CSARDRARGSWTGNEQFF. The CDR3, as DNA: TGCAGTGCTAGAGATCGGGCCAGGGGGAGTTGGACGGGCAATGAGCAGTTCTTC.